This T cell receptor (beta chain) stems from a study of graft-versus-host responses after intestinal transplantation. Generated by immunoSEQ multiplex PCR, the TCRdb table keeps only in-frame clones and is missing some. Among 65,000 to 90,000 clones, 89% were seen once, and the ten largest hold around 2.5%. Germline CDR1 MNHEY, CDR2 SMNVEV (reference sequence). V trimming: 8 bases; J trimming: 0 bases; junction bases outside the gene matches: 3. This CDR3 spans 13 amino acids. In the case of this clone: Antigen specificity is unknown.

The chain combines TRBV27 with TRBJ2-7, with 8 bases matching TRBD2. Sequences were derived from unstimulated CD8+ T cells sorted from spleen or lymph node cells, sampled before intestinal transplant. This clonotype was obtained from a human donor who received an intestinal transplant. For the CDR3, the DNA is TGTGCCAGCTCCAGCGGGAGCTCCTACGAGCAGTACTTC. Translation gives CASSSGSSYEQYF.